This entry concerns a single TCR beta chain. CDR3 length equals 16 residues. Germline V CDR1 and CDR2: MNHEY, SMNVEV (reference sequence). Trimming left V 3 bases short and J 3 bases short, with 15 bases between. Only in-frame clones appear in the TCRdb table, and some are missing; sequencing was by immunoSEQ multiplex PCR. Among about 50,000 clones, about 87% were seen once, and the ten largest hold 12%. The entry originates in a study of blood T cell repertoires in COVID-19. The TCR originated in a human donor with active COVID-19. The donor label of this sample is uncertain. The V and J genes are TRBV27 and TRBJ2-1, with TRBD2 as a possible D gene (6 bases). The sequenced material came from peripheral blood. CDR3 sequence (DNA): TGTGCCAGCAGTTTTCTCGGGGGTAGCGGCTACAATGAGCAGTTCTTC. Translation gives CASSFLGGSGYNEQFF.